These 32 T cell receptor beta chains were all obtained from the same sample, sequenced in a study of T cell responses to AZD1222 COVID-19 vaccine. Measured with immunoSEQ multiplex PCR; TCRdb has only the in-frame clones, and not every one. The sample includes roughly 130,000 clones, 88% of them seen just once. The material sequenced was peripheral blood, taken on day 0 of AZD1222 vaccination. These receptor sequences come from an adult in good health.

This chain joins TRBV28 and TRBJ1-4; D remains unclear. Looked up from germline, CDR1 is MDHEN and CDR2 is SYDVKM. V lost 5 bases and J lost 11, with 12 bases in between. This CDR3 is 12 amino acids long. The CDR3 DNA sequence: TGTGCCAGCAGTGCTTCGACGGGGAAACTGTTTTTT. Its protein is CASSASTGKLFF.

The chain combines TRBV9 with TRBJ2-7; either TRBD1 or TRBD2 may fit D (5 bases each). CDR1 is SGDLS, CDR2 YYNGEE, per germline. CDR3 size: 16 residues. The V end lost 0 bases, the J end lost 5 bases, and 18 bases lay between the germline ends. CDR3 in amino acids: CASSVGNAGALNEQYF. The DNA of the CDR3 is TGTGCCAGCAGCGTAGGAAACGCCGGGGCCCTGAACGAGCAGTACTTC.

The V and J genes are TRBV4-1 and TRBJ2-7, with D unresolved. V lost 0 bases to trimming and J lost 4 bases, with 10 bases between them. Germline CDR1 reads MGHRA; CDR2 reads YSYEKL. The CDR3 is 14 amino acids. The CDR3 loop is CASSQEVGRYEQYF. CDR3 bases: TGCGCCAGCAGCCAAGAAGTTGGGCGGTACGAGCAGTACTTC.

The rearrangement joins TRBV9 to TRBJ2-2; 12 nucleotides line up with TRBD2. The germline gives CDR1 SGDLS, CDR2 YYNGEE. This CDR3 is built from 16 residues. V shed 7 bases, J shed 4 bases, and the junction held 8 bases outside the gene matches. This CDR3 is CASSELAGGTTGELFF. CDR3 in DNA: TGTGCCAGCTCTGAACTAGCGGGAGGAACCACCGGGGAGCTGTTTTTT.

The chain has TRBV9 and TRBJ1-1; D unclear. The CDR3 has 16 amino acids. V was pared by 0 bases and J by 0 bases, with 12 bases between. The germline V gene has CDR1 SGDLS and CDR2 YYNGEE. CDR3 coding DNA: TGTGCCAGCAGCGTAGATTCCCAGCTAATGAACACTGAAGCTTTCTTT. This translates into CASSVDSQLMNTEAFF.

CDR3 coding DNA: TGTGCCAGCTCGCTCACAGCCACAACGGTTGGCGGGGAGCTGTTTTTT. It translates to CASSLTATTVGGELFF. The chain has TRBV18 and TRBJ2-2, with D hard to call. The V end lost 6 bases, the J end lost 7 bases, and 21 bases lay between the germline ends. The germline V gene encodes CDR1 KGHSH and CDR2 LQKENI. This CDR3 has 16 residues.

The chain joins TRBV6-1 to TRBJ2-7, with D perhaps TRBD2 (6 bases). Trimming removed 1 base at V and 3 bases at J, with 25 bases between. Germline CDR1 reads MNHNS; CDR2 reads SASEGT. The CDR3 contains 19 residues. DNA for the CDR3: TGTGCCAGCAGTGAAGTGGACCGGATCGGCGGAGGGTGGGGCTACGAGCAGTACTTC. Translated: CASSEVDRIGGGWGYEQYF.

The V call is TRBV6-5, the J call TRBJ2-5; the match to TRBD2 covers 7 bases. The CDR3 extends over 15 amino acids. V was pared by 7 bases and J by 4 bases, with 12 bases of the junction left unmatched. Germline CDR1 MNHEY, CDR2 SVGAGI. The CDR3 DNA reads TGTGCCAGCAACGGAGGTAGTAGCGGGTCAGAGACCCAGTACTTC. This sequence encodes CASNGGSSGSETQYF.

The table lists this clone with a count of one. The chain uses TRBV11-2 and TRBJ2-3; D is unclear. V gave up 3 bases and J gave up 1 base, with 8 bases separating them. There are 14 residues in the CDR3. CDR1 and CDR2 from the germline V gene are SGHAT and FQNNGV. The CDR3 sequence: CASSLRFGTDTQYF. The CDR3 nucleotides are TGTGCCAGCAGCTTGCGGTTCGGCACAGATACGCAGTATTTT.

V usage is TRBV6-5 and J usage is TRBJ2-7; 7 nucleotides agree with TRBD1. Germline V CDR1 and CDR2: MNHEY, SVGAGI. The CDR3 runs to 16 residues. V gave up 0 bases and J gave up 2 bases; unmatched junction bases: 7. Here the CDR3 reads CASSYSQQGSPYEQYF. Here the CDR3 DNA reads TGTGCCAGCAGTTACTCACAACAGGGGTCCCCCTACGAGCAGTACTTC.

The V gene is TRBV6-5, the J gene TRBJ1-1; D call uncertain. This CDR3 is built from 15 residues. Germline-derived CDR1 and CDR2 are MNHEY and SVGAGI. V lost 10 bases, J lost 4 bases, and 22 bases lay in between. In nucleotides, the CDR3 is TGTGCCACCTCTGGTCAAAAAATTACCCCCACTGAAGCTTTCTTT. Its protein product is CATSGQKITPTEAFF.

V and J are TRBV7-2 and TRBJ2-3, with 13 bases fitting TRBD2. The germline V gene encodes CDR1 SGHTA and CDR2 FQGNSA. Unmatched junction bases numbered 10, after V lost 5 bases and J lost 5 bases. The CDR3 totals 17 residues. CDR3: CASSPEGTSGAQDTQYF. CDR3 in DNA: TGTGCCAGCAGCCCCGAAGGGACTAGCGGGGCTCAAGATACGCAGTATTTT.

The gene calls are TRBV28 and TRBJ1-3; D gene ambiguous. Trimming removed 2 bases from V and 2 bases from J, with 13 bases in between. Germline V gives CDR1 MDHEN, CDR2 SYDVKM. CDR3 length: 16 amino acids. The CDR3 DNA is TGTGCCAGCAGTTTACCCCTGCCAGTCACTGGAAACACCATATATTTT. It is translated as CASSLPLPVTGNTIYF. Looking up the rest from reference TRBV28 and TRBJ1-3 gives the full variable domain: DVKVTQSSRYLVKRTGEKVFLECVQDMDHENMFWYRQDPGLGLRLIYFSYDVKMKEKGDIPEGYSVSREKKERFSLILESASTNQTSMYLCASSLPLPVTGNTIYFGEGSWLTVV.

The rearrangement joins TRBV10-3 to TRBJ1-2; weak D call: TRBD1 (6 bases). CDR3 length equals 13 residues. Germline V lookup: CDR1 ENHRY, CDR2 SYGVKD. Deletions cut 3 bases from V and 5 bases from J, with 10 bases between. CDR3 nucleotides: TGTGCCATCAGTGACGGACAGATGTATGGCTACACCTTC. Encoded protein: CAISDGQMYGYTF.

With respect to this clone: At one of its ends the junction is not consistent with the germline gene, which may arise from a read error. The V call is TRBV20-1, the J call TRBJ1-2; D ambiguous. Germline CDR1 DFQATT, CDR2 SNEGSKA (reference sequence). This CDR3 spans 11 amino acids. CDR3 residues: CSARFIRRVAF. In DNA, the CDR3 is TGCAGTGCTAGATTCATCCGGCGGGTAGCCTTC.

The chain links TRBV6-5 to TRBJ2-3; D remains ambiguous. Germline-derived CDR1 and CDR2 are MNHEY and SVGAGI. The CDR3 sequence is 13 residues long. Trimming left V 2 bases short and J 1 base short, with 4 bases between. The CDR3 nucleotides read TGTGCCAGCAGTTACCGGGGCACAGATACGCAGTATTTT. Amino acids: CASSYRGTDTQYF.

The rearrangement joins TRBV9 to TRBJ2-5; the match to TRBD2 covers 8 bases. The CDR3 length is 16 residues. Germline trimming cut 0 bases from V and 2 bases from J; bases unmatched to any gene: 6. Germline values: CDR1 SGDLS, CDR2 YYNGEE. The chain's CDR3 is CASSVVASGPQETQYF. The CDR3 DNA sequence: TGTGCCAGCAGCGTAGTGGCTAGCGGGCCACAAGAGACCCAGTACTTC. The complete variable domain, with remaining parts taken from reference TRBV9 and TRBJ2-5, reads DSGVTQTPKHLITATGQRVTLRCSPRSGDLSVYWYQQSLDQGLQFLIQYYNGEERAKGNILERFSAQQFPDLHSELNLSSLELGDSALYFCASSVVASGPQETQYFGPGTRLLVL.

The chain is built from TRBV29-1 and TRBJ2-7; the match to TRBD2 covers 7 bases. Germline CDR1 SQVTM, CDR2 ANQGSEA. V was pared by 7 bases and J by 4 bases, with 4 bases of the junction left unmatched. The CDR3 runs 11 residues. CDR3 sequence reads: CSASGEYEQYF. In nucleotides, the CDR3 is TGCAGCGCCAGCGGGGAGTACGAGCAGTACTTC.

In the case of this clone: This specimen includes other DNA sequences encoding the same CDR3. J is TRBJ2-3 and V is TRBV19; D gene uncertain. Trimming cost V 4 bases and J 0 bases, with 8 bases left between them. The CDR3 covers 14 residues. Germline V CDR1 and CDR2: LNHDA, SQIVND (reference sequence). The CDR3 region has the DNA TGTGCCAGTAGTACCACGGATAGCACAGATACGCAGTATTTT. Translated: CASSTTDSTDTQYF.

V usage is TRBV10-3 and J usage is TRBJ1-2, with 7 bases that match TRBD1. CDR1 ENHRY and CDR2 SYGVKD come from the germline V gene. The CDR3 contains 16 residues. V shed 0 bases, J shed 8 bases, and the junction held 12 bases outside the gene matches. Written as DNA, the CDR3 is TGTGCCATCAGTGAGTCGCAGGGGGAGAGTGCTTACGGCTACACCTTC. Protein sequence: CAISESQGESAYGYTF.

This clone was counted between two and nine times. The V gene is TRBV3-1 (or the pseudogene TRBV3-2), the J gene TRBJ1-1; 9 bases match TRBD1. CDR1 is LGHDT and CDR2 is YNNKEL in the germline V gene (reference sequence). The CDR3 contains 14 residues. With V trimmed by 4 bases and J by 2 bases, 2 bases remained unmatched. The CDR3, as DNA: TGTGCCAGCAGCCTGGGACAGGGTAACACTGAAGCTTTCTTT. Residues: CASSLGQGNTEAFF.

This clone was counted once. The chain carries TRBV28 and TRBJ2-6; a weak D match, TRBD1 (5 bases). V lost 7 bases and J 2 bases, leaving 21 bases between the germline ends. CDR3 length: 18 amino acids. Germline V gives CDR1 MDHEN, CDR2 SYDVKM. In DNA, the CDR3 is TGTGCCAGCATCGCGGTAGGGCAGGGATCGGCTGGGGCCAACGTCCTGACTTTC. It specifies CASIAVGQGSAGANVLTF.

This rearrangement joins TRBV9 to TRBJ1-2; D not certain. Trimming left V 4 bases short and J 2 bases short, with 12 bases between. In germline, CDR1 is SGDLS, CDR2 YYNGEE. The CDR3 loop spans 14 amino acids. This CDR3 is CASSSYSLNYGYTF. CDR3 nucleotide sequence: TGTGCCAGCAGCTCCTATTCGCTAAACTATGGCTACACCTTC.

The rearrangement links TRBV11-2 to TRBJ2-7, with D tentatively TRBD2 (5 bases). Germline assignment: CDR1 SGHAT and CDR2 FQNNGV. The germline V and J ends were trimmed by 1 base and 2 bases, with 15 bases remaining between them. This CDR3 is 16 amino acids long. CDR3 bases: TGTGCCAGCAGCTTAGGTGGCGGACTGACAACCTACGAGCAGTACTTC. Translating it yields CASSLGGGLTTYEQYF.

This clone has a single count. This chain connects TRBV6-5 to TRBJ1-1; D perhaps matches TRBD1 (5 bases). Trimming removed 6 bases from V and 6 bases from J, with 11 bases in between. In germline, CDR1 is MNHEY, CDR2 SVGAGI. The CDR3 has 12 residues. The CDR3 is CASRDKMAEAFF. In DNA form, the CDR3 reads TGTGCCAGCAGGGACAAAATGGCTGAAGCTTTCTTT.

V usage is TRBV6-5 and J usage is TRBJ2-7; tentatively, D is TRBD1 or TRBD2 (5 bases each). The CDR3 sequence is 14 residues long. Trimming removed 5 bases from V and 0 bases from J, with 11 bases in between. Germline V gives CDR1 MNHEY, CDR2 SVGAGI. The CDR3 DNA reads TGTGCCAGCAGTCCCCGGGACCCCTCCTACGAGCAGTACTTC. Amino acids: CASSPRDPSYEQYF.

The chain combines TRBV5-6 with TRBJ1-5; no firm D call. V lost 1 base, J lost 7 bases, and 12 bases lay in between. The germline V gene has CDR1 SGHDT and CDR2 YYEEEE. This CDR3 comprises 14 residues. The CDR3 here is CASSLWGRGQPQHF. The CDR3 DNA reads TGTGCCAGCAGCTTGTGGGGTCGAGGGCAGCCCCAGCATTTT.

The V gene is TRBV11-2, the J gene TRBJ2-7, with TRBD2 matching 12 bases. Germline CDR1 is SGHAT and CDR2 is FQNNGV. This CDR3 has 14 amino acids. V lost 5 bases, J lost 5 bases, and 4 bases stayed unmatched. CDR3 DNA sequence: TGTGCCAGCAGCCCCCGACTAGCGGGAGACGAGCAGTACTTC. Protein product: CASSPRLAGDEQYF.

The gene calls are TRBV6-5 and TRBJ1-2; D remains ambiguous. Per the germline V gene, CDR1 is MNHEY and CDR2 is SVGAGI. The CDR3 covers 10 residues. V lost 8 bases, J lost 4 bases, and 5 bases lay in between. CDR3 loop: CASASYGYTF. DNA for the CDR3: TGTGCCAGCGCCTCCTATGGCTACACCTTC.

V is TRBV28 and J is TRBJ2-1; 8 nucleotides line up with TRBD1. CDR1 is MDHEN, CDR2 SYDVKM, per germline. The CDR3 totals 15 residues. The J segment lost 7 bases and the V segment lost 1 base, leaving 6 bases of the junction unmatched. CDR3 protein: CASSLSGQGANEQFF. Written as DNA, the CDR3 is TGTGCCAGCAGTTTATCGGGTCAGGGGGCAAATGAGCAGTTCTTC.

The chain joins TRBV11-2 to TRBJ2-7; no reliable D call. This CDR3 contains 13 residues. The V end was cut by 5 bases, the J end by 2 bases, with 10 bases between. Germline V CDR1 and CDR2: SGHAT, FQNNGV. The DNA for the CDR3 is TGTGCCAGCAGCCCCGACACGACCTACGAGCAGTACTTC. It codes for CASSPDTTYEQYF.

As regards this clone: This CDR3 is also generated by other DNA sequences in the sample. The chain couples TRBV6-5 to TRBJ1-4; D uncertain. The CDR3 loop spans 14 amino acids. Germline V gene data show CDR1 as MNHEY and CDR2 as SVGAGI. V was cut by 3 bases and J by 2 bases, with 7 bases left in between. The CDR3: CASSYSGTNEKLFF. For the CDR3, the DNA is TGTGCCAGCAGTTATTCGGGGACTAATGAAAAACTGTTTTTT.